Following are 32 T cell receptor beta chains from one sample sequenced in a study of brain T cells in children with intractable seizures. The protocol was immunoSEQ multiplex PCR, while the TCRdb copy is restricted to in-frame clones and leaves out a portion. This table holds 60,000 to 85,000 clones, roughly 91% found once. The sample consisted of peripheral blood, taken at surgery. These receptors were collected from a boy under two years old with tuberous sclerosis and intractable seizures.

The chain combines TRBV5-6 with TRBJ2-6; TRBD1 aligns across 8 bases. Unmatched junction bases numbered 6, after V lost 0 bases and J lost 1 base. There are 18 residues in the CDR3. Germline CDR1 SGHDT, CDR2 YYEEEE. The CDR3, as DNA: TGTGCCAGCAGCTTGGTAATGGGACAGGAGTCTGGGGCCAACGTCCTGACTTTC. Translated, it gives CASSLVMGQESGANVLTF. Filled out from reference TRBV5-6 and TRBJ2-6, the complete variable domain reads DAGVTQSPTHLIKTRGQQVTLRCSPKSGHDTVSWYQQALGQGPQFIFQYYEEEERQRGNFPDRFSGHQFPNYSSELNVNALLLGDSALYLCASSLVMGQESGANVLTFGAGSRLTVL.

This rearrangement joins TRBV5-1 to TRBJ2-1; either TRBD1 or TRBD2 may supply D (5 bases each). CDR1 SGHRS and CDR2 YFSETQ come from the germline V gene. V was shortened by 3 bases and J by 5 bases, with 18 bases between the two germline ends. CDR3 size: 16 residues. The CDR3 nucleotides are TGCGCCAGCAGCTGGAACTCCGGGACGATGAACAATGAGCAGTTCTTC. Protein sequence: CASSWNSGTMNNEQFF.

The CDR3 region has the DNA TGTGCCAGCAGCTCGGGGGTTGCGCATGAGCAGTTCTTC. Translating gives CASSSGVAHEQFF. V and J are TRBV9 and TRBJ2-1, with D possibly matching TRBD2 (6 bases). V lost 4 bases and J 8 bases, leaving 13 bases between the germline ends. This CDR3 spans 13 amino acids. In germline, CDR1 is SGDLS, CDR2 YYNGEE.

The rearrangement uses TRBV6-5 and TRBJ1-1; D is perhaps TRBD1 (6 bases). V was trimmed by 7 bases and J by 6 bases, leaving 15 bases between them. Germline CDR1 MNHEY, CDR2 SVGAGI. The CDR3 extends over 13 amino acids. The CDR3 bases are TGTGCCAGCACGGGGGGGGCATTCTCTGAAGCTTTCTTT. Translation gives CASTGGAFSEAFF.

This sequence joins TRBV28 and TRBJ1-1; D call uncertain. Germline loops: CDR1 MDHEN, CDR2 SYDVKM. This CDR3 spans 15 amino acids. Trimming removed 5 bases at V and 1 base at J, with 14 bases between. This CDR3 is CASSRPGASNTEAFF. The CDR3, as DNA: TGTGCCAGCAGTAGACCCGGCGCGTCGAACACTGAAGCTTTCTTT.

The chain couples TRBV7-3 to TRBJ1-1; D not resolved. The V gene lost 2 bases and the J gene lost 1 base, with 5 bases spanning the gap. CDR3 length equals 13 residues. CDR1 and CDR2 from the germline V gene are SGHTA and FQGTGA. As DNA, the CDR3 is TGTGCCAGCAGCTTAGGGGAGAACACTGAAGCTTTCTTT. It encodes CASSLGENTEAFF.

In DNA form, the CDR3 reads TGTGCCAGCAGTGAAGGACAGGGGAATAATTCACCCCTCCACTTT. This gives the protein CASSEGQGNNSPLHF. The chain combines TRBV25-1 with TRBJ1-6; 9 bases align to TRBD1. This CDR3 is 15 amino acids long. The germline CDR1 and CDR2 sequences are MGHDK and SYGVNS. With 2 bases clipped from V and 5 bases from J, the junction kept 1 base outside the gene matches.

The CDR3 bases are TGTGCCAGCTCTGACAGTTACTATCTGGATGGCTACACCTTC. Its translation: CASSDSYYLDGYTF. This chain connects TRBV2 to TRBJ1-2, with a possible D match to TRBD1 (5 bases). This CDR3 contains 14 residues. Germline lookup yields CDR1 SNHLY and CDR2 FYNNEI. V lost 8 bases and J 6 bases, leaving 19 bases between the germline ends.

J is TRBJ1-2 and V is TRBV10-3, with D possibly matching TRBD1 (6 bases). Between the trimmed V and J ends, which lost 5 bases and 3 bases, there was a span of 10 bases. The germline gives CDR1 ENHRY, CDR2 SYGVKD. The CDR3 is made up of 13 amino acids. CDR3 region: CAISTQGDYGYTF. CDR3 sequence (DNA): TGTGCCATCAGTACACAGGGAGACTATGGCTACACCTTC.

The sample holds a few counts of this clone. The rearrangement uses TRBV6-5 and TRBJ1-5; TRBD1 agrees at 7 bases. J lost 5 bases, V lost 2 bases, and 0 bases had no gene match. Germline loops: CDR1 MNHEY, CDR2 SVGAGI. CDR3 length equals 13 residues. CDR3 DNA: TGTGCCAGCAGTTACGACAGGGATCAGCCCCAGCATTTT. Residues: CASSYDRDQPQHF.

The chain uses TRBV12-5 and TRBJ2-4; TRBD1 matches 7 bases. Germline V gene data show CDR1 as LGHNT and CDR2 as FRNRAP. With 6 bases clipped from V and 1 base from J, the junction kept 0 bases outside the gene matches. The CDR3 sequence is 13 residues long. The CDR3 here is CASGQGAKNIQYF. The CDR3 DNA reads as TGTGCTAGTGGACAGGGGGCCAAAAACATTCAGTACTTC.

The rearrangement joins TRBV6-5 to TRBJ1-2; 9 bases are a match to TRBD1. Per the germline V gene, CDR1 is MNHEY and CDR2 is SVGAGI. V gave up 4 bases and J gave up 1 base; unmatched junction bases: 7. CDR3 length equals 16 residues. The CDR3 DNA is TGTGCCAGCAGTTCCGACGGGACAGGGAGTAACTATGGCTACACCTTC. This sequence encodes CASSSDGTGSNYGYTF.

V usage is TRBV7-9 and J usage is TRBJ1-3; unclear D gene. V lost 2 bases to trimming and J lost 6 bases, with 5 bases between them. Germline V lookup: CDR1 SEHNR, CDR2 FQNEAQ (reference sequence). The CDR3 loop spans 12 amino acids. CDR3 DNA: TGTGCCAGCAGCTTATCCGAAAACACCATATATTTT. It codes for CASSLSENTIYF.

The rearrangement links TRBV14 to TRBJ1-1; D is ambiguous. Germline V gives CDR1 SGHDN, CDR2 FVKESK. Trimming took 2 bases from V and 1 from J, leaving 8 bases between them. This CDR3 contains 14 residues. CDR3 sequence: CASSQLDPNTEAFF. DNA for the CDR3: TGTGCCAGCAGCCAATTGGACCCGAACACTGAAGCTTTCTTT.

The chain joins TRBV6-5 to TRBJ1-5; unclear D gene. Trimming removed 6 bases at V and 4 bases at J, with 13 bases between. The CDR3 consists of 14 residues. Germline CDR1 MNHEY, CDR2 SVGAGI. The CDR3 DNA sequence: TGTGCCAGCAGCTCCCTAGAGAATAATCAGCCCCAGCATTTT. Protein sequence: CASSSLENNQPQHF.

The CDR3 region is CASSFSGISYNEQFF. In nucleotides, the CDR3 is TGTGCCAGCAGCTTTAGCGGGATCTCCTACAATGAGCAGTTCTTC. V and J are TRBV7-2 and TRBJ2-1, with 8 positions matching TRBD2. J lost 0 bases, V lost 3 bases, and 1 base had no gene match. The length of the CDR3 is 15 residues. CDR1 SGHTA and CDR2 FQGNSA come from the germline V gene.

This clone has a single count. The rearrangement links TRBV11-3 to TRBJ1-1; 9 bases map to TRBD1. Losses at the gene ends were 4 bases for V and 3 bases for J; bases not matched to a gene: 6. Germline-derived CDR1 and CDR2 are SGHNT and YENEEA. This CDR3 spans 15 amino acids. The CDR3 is CASSSRTGADTEAFF. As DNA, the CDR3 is TGTGCCAGCAGCTCTCGGACAGGGGCCGACACTGAAGCTTTCTTT.

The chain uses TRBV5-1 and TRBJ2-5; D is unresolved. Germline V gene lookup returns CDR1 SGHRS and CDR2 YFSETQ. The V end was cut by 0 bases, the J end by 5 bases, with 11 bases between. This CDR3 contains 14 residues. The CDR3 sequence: CASSLGTEEETQYF. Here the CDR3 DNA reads TGCGCCAGCAGCTTGGGCACAGAAGAGGAGACCCAGTACTTC.

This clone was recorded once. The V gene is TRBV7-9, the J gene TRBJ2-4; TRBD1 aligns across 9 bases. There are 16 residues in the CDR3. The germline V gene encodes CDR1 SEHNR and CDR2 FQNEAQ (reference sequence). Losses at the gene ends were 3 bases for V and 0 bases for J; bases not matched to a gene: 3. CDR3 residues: CASSLGQGLAKNIQYF. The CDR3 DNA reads TGTGCCAGCAGCTTGGGACAGGGTCTAGCCAAAAACATTCAGTACTTC.

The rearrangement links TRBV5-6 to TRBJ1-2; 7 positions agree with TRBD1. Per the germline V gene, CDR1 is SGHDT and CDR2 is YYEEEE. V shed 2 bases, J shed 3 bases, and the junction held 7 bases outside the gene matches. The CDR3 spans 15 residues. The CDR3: CASSLQGMSHYGYTF. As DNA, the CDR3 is TGTGCCAGCAGCTTACAGGGGATGAGCCACTATGGCTACACCTTC.

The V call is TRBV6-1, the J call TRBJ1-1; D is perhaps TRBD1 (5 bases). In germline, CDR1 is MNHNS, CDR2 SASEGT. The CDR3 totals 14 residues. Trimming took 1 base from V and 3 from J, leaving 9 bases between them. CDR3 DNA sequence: TGTGCCAGCAGTGAAGATACGGGGGACACTGAAGCTTTCTTT. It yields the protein CASSEDTGDTEAFF.

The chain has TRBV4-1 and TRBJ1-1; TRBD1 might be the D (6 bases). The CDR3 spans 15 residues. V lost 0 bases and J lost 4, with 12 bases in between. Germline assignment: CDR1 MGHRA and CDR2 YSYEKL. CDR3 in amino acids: CASSQDLRGTTEAFF. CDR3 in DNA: TGCGCCAGCAGCCAAGATTTGAGGGGGACCACTGAAGCTTTCTTT.

As DNA, the CDR3 is TGCGCCAGCAGTGGGACCGGGGAACAGGCCGCCAACTATGGCTACACCTTC. Protein sequence: CASSGTGEQAANYGYTF. The rearrangement links TRBV10-2 to TRBJ1-2; maybe TRBD1 (5 bases). CDR1 and CDR2 (germline): WSHSY, SAAADI. Trimming took off 4 bases at V and 2 bases at J, with 20 bases between the two ends. The length of the CDR3 is 17 residues.

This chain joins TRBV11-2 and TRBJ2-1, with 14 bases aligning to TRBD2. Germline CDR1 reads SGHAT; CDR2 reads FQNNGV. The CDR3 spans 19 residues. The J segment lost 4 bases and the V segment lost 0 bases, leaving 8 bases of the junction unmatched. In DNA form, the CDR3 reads TGTGCCAGCAGCTTAGACGAGACTAGCGGGAGGGCCCATTACAATGAGCAGTTCTTC. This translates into CASSLDETSGRAHYNEQFF.

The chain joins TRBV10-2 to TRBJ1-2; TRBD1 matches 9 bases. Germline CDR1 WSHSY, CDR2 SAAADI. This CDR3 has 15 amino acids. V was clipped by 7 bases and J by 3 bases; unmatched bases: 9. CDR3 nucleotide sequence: TGCGCCAGCACCGAAACAGGGGGCGCTTACTATGGCTACACCTTC. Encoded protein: CASTETGGAYYGYTF.

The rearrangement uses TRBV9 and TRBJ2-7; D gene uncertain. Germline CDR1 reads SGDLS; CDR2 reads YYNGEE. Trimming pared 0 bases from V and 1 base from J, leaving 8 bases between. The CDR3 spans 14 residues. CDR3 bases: TGTGCCAGCAGCGTAGCTCAACAATCCTACGAGCAGTACTTC. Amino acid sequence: CASSVAQQSYEQYF.

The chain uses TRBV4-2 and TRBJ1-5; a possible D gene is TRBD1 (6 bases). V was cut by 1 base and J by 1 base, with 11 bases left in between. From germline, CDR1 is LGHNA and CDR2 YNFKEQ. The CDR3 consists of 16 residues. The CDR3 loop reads CASSQAGQGSNQPQHF. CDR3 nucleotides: TGTGCCAGCAGCCAAGCAGGGCAGGGGAGCAATCAGCCCCAGCATTTT.

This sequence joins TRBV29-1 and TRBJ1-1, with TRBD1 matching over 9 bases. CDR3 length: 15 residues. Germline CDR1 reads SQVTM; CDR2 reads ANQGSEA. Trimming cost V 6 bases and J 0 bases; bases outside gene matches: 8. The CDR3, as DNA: TGCAGCGTCTGGGACAGGGAAAACATGAACACTGAAGCTTTCTTT. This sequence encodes CSVWDRENMNTEAFF.

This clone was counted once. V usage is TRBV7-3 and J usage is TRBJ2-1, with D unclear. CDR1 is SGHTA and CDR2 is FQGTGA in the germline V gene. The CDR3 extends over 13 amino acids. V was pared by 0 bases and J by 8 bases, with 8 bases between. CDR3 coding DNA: TGTGCCAGCAGCTTAACCGGAGCCGATGAGCAGTTCTTC. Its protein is CASSLTGADEQFF.

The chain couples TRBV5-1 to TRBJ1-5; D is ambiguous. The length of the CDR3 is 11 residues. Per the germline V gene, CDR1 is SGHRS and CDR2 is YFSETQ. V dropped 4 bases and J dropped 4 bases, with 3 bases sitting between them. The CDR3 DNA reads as TGCGCCAGCAGCGTGAATCAGCCCCAGCATTTT. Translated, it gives CASSVNQPQHF.

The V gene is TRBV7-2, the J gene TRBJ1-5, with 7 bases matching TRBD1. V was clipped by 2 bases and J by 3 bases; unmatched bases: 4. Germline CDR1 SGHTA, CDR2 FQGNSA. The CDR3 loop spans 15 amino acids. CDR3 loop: CASSLFGQVNQPQHF. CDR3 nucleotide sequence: TGTGCCAGCAGCTTATTTGGACAGGTCAATCAGCCCCAGCATTTT.

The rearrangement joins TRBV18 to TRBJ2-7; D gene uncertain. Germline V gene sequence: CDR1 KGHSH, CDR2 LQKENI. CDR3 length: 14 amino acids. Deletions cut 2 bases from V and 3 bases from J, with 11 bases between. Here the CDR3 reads CASSPDMWVYEQYF. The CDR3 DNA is TGTGCCAGCTCACCAGATATGTGGGTCTACGAGCAGTACTTC.